These 11 T cell receptor beta chains were sequenced from one sample in a study of blood T cell repertoires in COVID-19. Sequencing was performed with immunoSEQ multiplex PCR; in TCRdb, only in-frame clones are kept and a portion is missing. The table records over 150,000 clones, more than 70% of them present only once. Specimen: peripheral blood. The receptors originated from a woman in her 70s who had recovered from COVID-19.

J is TRBJ1-1 and V is TRBV19, with D perhaps matching TRBD1 (5 bases). Germline V gene lookup returns CDR1 LNHDA and CDR2 SQIVND (reference sequence). This CDR3 has 14 amino acids. V shed 10 bases and J shed 4 bases, with 19 bases lying between them. The CDR3 region is CATQPGVPGTEAFF. The CDR3 DNA sequence: TGTGCCACCCAACCGGGGGTCCCGGGCACTGAAGCTTTCTTT.

V is TRBV19 and J is TRBJ2-7; TRBD2 aligns across 8 bases. The CDR3 is 15 amino acids. CDR1 is LNHDA and CDR2 is SQIVND in the germline V gene (reference sequence). Trimming took 6 bases from V and 1 from J; bases not matched to a gene: 8. CDR3 nucleotide sequence: TGTGCCAGTAGCCACACTAGCGGATCGTCCTACGAGCAGTACTTC. It specifies CASSHTSGSSYEQYF.

The rearrangement links TRBV5-4 to TRBJ1-1; possibly TRBD1 for D (5 bases). Trimming removed 4 bases from V and 1 base from J, with 11 bases in between. The CDR3 spans 14 residues. Germline CDR1 SGHNT, CDR2 YYREEE (reference sequence). In DNA, the CDR3 is TGTGCCAGCAGCCGGGGGTCCCGGAACACTGAAGCTTTCTTT. Its translation: CASSRGSRNTEAFF.

The V and J genes are TRBV27 and TRBJ2-1; TRBD2 aligns across 7 bases. V dropped 6 bases and J dropped 8; count of bases not matched to a gene: 7. The CDR3 consists of 13 residues. Germline V gene lookup returns CDR1 MNHEY and CDR2 SMNVEV (reference sequence). The DNA for the CDR3 is TGTGCCAGCAGGGCTAGCGGTGGTTATGAGCAGTTCTTC. Translation gives CASRASGGYEQFF.

This chain joins TRBV28 and TRBJ2-6; D perhaps matches TRBD1 (6 bases). Looked up from germline, CDR1 is MDHEN and CDR2 is SYDVKM. Trimming removed 2 bases from V and 3 bases from J, with 14 bases in between. CDR3 length equals 17 residues. The CDR3 DNA follows: TGTGCCAGCAGTTTAAGCCAAGGGGGTGTTGGGGCCAACGTCCTGACTTTC. It translates to CASSLSQGGVGANVLTF.

V and J are TRBV6-2 or TRBV6-3 and TRBJ1-6, with TRBD1 matching over 7 bases. In germline, CDR1 is MNHEY, CDR2 SVGEGT. Trimming took 4 bases from V and 0 from J; bases not matched to a gene: 6. The CDR3 has 17 residues. CDR3 in DNA: TGTGCCAGCAGTTCCGACAGGGCGAGCTCCTATAATTCACCCCTCCACTTT. It encodes CASSSDRASSYNSPLHF.

This clone was picked up a small number of times. The V gene is TRBV27, the J gene TRBJ1-6; 7 nucleotides line up with TRBD1. The CDR3 has 15 residues. Germline values: CDR1 MNHEY, CDR2 SMNVEV (reference sequence). The J segment lost 9 bases and the V segment lost 3 bases, leaving 8 bases of the junction unmatched. CDR3 coding DNA: TGTGCCAGCAGTTTGGGAACAGGGGTGGGTTCACCCCTCCACTTT. Protein sequence: CASSLGTGVGSPLHF.

J is TRBJ2-7 and V is TRBV28; 10 positions match TRBD2. Germline lookup yields CDR1 MDHEN and CDR2 SYDVKM. This CDR3 region has 16 residues. Trimming cost V 2 bases and J 2 bases; bases outside gene matches: 6. As DNA, the CDR3 is TGTGCCAGCAGTTTACCCCGGACTAGCGGCCCCTACGAGCAGTACTTC. Encoded protein: CASSLPRTSGPYEQYF.

The chain uses TRBV30 and TRBJ2-5; possible D gene TRBD1, 5 bases. This CDR3 spans 13 amino acids. The V gene's germline CDR1 is GTSNPN and CDR2 SVGIG (reference sequence). V was trimmed by 3 bases and J by 5 bases, leaving 13 bases between them. CDR3 region: CAWSPRVWETQYF. CDR3 in DNA: TGTGCCTGGAGCCCCAGGGTTTGGGAGACCCAGTACTTC.

The chain is built from TRBV28 and TRBJ2-7, with D maybe TRBD1 (6 bases). Germline lookup yields CDR1 MDHEN and CDR2 SYDVKM. V dropped 5 bases and J dropped 5 bases, with 19 bases sitting between them. This CDR3 contains 15 residues. CDR3 DNA sequence: TGTGCCAGCAGTCCCCCACAGCTGAAGGGGGACGAGCAGTACTTC. Protein sequence: CASSPPQLKGDEQYF.

The V gene is TRBV3-1 (or the pseudogene TRBV3-2), the J gene TRBJ2-3, with D perhaps TRBD1 (5 bases). This CDR3 spans 14 amino acids. The germline CDR1 and CDR2 sequences are LGHDT and YNNKEL (reference sequence). Trimming stripped 6 bases from V and 1 base from J, with 11 bases between. In nucleotides, the CDR3 is TGTGCCAGCAGTAGGACACCAGGCACAGATACGCAGTATTTT. Amino acids: CASSRTPGTDTQYF.